Included here is one T cell receptor beta chain sequence, with context. Antigen specificity is unknown. The source of the sample is a study of T cells in Graves' hyperthyroidism and ophthalmopathy. The CDR3 regions of TCR beta were amplified from RNA transcripts. HTBI primers drove first-round RT-PCR of the TCR CDR3. MiXCR, run by TCRdb on the multiplex PCR reads, gives a single entry per CDR3 protein. The sample yields under 700,000 distinct CDR3 sequences, roughly 17% seen once. CDR1 SGHKS and CDR2 YYEKEE come from the germline V gene (reference sequence). This CDR3 has 14 amino acids. Whole-study findings and limits: Model output signaled ophthalmopathy a median about seven months ahead of onset.

Source material: blood. The rearrangement uses TRBV5-5 and TRBJ2-7; D is unresolved. The last part of the DNA fits TRBJ2-1 better; the J call may be wrong. The sequence derives from a woman between 18 and 29 years old with Graves' hyperthyroidism. The CDR3 protein is CASSPNSDTYEQFF. The CDR3 region has the DNA TGTGCCAGCAGCCCCAACTCCGACACGTACGAGCAGTTCTTC.